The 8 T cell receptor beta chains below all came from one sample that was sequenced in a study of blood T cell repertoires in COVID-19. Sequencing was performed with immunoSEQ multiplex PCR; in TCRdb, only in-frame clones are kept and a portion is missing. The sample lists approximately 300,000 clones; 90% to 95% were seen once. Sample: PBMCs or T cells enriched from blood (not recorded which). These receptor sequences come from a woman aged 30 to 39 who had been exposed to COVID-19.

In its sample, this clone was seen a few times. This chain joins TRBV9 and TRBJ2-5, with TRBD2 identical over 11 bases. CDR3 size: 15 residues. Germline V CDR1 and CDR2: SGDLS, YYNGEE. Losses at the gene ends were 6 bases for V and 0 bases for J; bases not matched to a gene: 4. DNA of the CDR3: TGTGCCAGCAACATAGCGGGGGGGAACCAAGAGACCCAGTACTTC. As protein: CASNIAGGNQETQYF.

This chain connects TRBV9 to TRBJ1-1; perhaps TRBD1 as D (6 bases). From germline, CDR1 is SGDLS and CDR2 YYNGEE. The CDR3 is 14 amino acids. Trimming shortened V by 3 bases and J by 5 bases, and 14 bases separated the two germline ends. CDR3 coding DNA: TGTGCCAGCAGCGGGACAGCCCCTGGAACTGAAGCTTTCTTT. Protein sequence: CASSGTAPGTEAFF.

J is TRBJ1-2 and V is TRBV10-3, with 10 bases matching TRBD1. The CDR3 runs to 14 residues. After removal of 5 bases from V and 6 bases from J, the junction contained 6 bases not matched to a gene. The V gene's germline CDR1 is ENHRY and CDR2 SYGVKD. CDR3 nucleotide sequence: TGTGCCATCAGTTGGACAGGGGGAGGGGATGGCTACACCTTC. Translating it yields CAISWTGGGDGYTF.

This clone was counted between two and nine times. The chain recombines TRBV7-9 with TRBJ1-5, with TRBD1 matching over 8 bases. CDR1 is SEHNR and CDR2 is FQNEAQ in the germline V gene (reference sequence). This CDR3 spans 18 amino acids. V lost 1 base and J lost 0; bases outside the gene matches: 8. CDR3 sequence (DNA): TGTGCCAGCAGCTTAGGGGCAGGGGGCCCTTTTAGCAATCAGCCCCAGCATTTT. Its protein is CASSLGAGGPFSNQPQHF.

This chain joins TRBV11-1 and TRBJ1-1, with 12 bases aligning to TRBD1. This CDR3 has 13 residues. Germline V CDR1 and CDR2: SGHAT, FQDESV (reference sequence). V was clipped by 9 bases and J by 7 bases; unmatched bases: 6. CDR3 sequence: CASSRDRGREAFF. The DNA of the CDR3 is TGTGCCAGTTCCCGGGACAGGGGGCGTGAAGCTTTCTTT.

In nucleotides, the CDR3 is TGTGCCAGCAGCTACGGACAGGGCTCCTACGAGCAGTACTTC. Encoded protein: CASSYGQGSYEQYF. The chain recombines TRBV7-2 with TRBJ2-7; 8 bases match TRBD1. The V and J ends lost 4 bases and 0 bases, in that order; junction bases with no gene match: 2. The CDR3 sequence is 14 residues long. Germline V lookup: CDR1 SGHTA, CDR2 FQGNSA.

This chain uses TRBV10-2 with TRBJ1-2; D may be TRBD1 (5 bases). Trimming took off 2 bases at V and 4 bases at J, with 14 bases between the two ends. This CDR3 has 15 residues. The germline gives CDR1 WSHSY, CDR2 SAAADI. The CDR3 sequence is CASSERGSVPYGYTF. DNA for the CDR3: TGCGCCAGCAGTGAGAGGGGCAGCGTACCCTATGGCTACACCTTC.

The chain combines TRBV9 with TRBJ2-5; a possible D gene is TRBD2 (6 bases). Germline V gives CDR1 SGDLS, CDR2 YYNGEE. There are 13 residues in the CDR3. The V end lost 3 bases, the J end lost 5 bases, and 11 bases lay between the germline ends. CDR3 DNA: TGTGCCAGCAGCGACAGTGGGGGGGAGACCCAGTACTTC. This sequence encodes CASSDSGGETQYF.